This T cell receptor beta chain was sequenced during a study of blood T cell repertoires in COVID-19. Germline CDR1 is SGDLS and CDR2 is YYNGEE. V shed 0 bases and J shed 3 bases, with 7 bases lying between them. The CDR3 contains 13 residues. In the study's own analysis: Estimation of nucleated cell counts relied on the amplification of reference gene primers. The method was immunoSEQ multiplex PCR; TCRdb's version includes in-frame clones alone and lacks a portion of them. V, J and clone size reflect that table, while D and trimming were determined from the DNA. The sample carries roughly 300,000 clones, 80% to 95% recorded once.

The sequence derives from a woman aged 25 to 39 who had recovered from COVID-19. Source material: PBMCs or T cells enriched from blood (not recorded which). The rearrangement uses TRBV9 and TRBJ2-7, with a weak D call TRBD2 (5 bases). CDR3 region: CASSVGGDYEQYF. The CDR3 DNA follows: TGTGCCAGCAGCGTAGGGGGAGACTACGAGCAGTACTTC.